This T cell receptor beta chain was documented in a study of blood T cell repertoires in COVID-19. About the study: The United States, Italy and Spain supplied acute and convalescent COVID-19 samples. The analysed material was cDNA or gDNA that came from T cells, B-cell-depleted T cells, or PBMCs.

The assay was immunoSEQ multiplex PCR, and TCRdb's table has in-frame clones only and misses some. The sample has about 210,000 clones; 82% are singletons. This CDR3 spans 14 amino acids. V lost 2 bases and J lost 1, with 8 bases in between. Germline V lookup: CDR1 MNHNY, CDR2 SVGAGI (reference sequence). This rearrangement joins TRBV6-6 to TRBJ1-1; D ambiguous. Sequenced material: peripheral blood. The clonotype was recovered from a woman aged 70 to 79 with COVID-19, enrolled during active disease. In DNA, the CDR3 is TGTGCCAGCAGTTACGCCAGGCAGAACACTGAAGCTTTCTTT. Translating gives CASSYARQNTEAFF.